Shown below are 8 T cell receptor beta chains from a single sample sequenced in a study of CD8+ T cells in alopecia areata. Extraction and reverse transcription of RNA yielded cDNA as the sequencing template. Method: immunoSEQ multiplex PCR; TCRdb's copy keeps in-frame clones and lacks some. Recorded here are over 100,000 clones, none singletons. The specimen was lesional skin. The receptors derive from a C3H/HeJ mouse with alopecia areata. The mouse line has the MHC haplotype H2-k.

This clone was picked up a small number of times. Any gene name here is a mouse gene name. The read ends 4 residues shy of where the CDR3 ends; the end is completed using the germline J gene. At the DNA level, this CDR3 is encoded by other sequences in the same sample as well. J is TRBJ2-1 and V is TRBV1; 9 bases agree with TRBD2. Per germline, CDR1 NSQYPW and CDR2 LRSPGD (reference sequence). The V and J ends lost 3 bases and 6 bases, in that order; junction bases with no gene match: 3. There are 14 residues in the CDR3. CDR3 DNA, as far as it was read: TGCACCTGCAGTGCTCCTGGGGGGGGTGCT. Translating gives CTCSAPGGGA. The full CDR3 reads CTCSAPGGGAEQFF.

Points on this clone: Gene names and germline refer to mouse. Here the CDR3 reads CTCSAGDRLNTGQLYF. The CDR3 DNA, read in part, is TGCACCTGCAGTGCAGGGGACAGATTAAACACCGGG. V gene TRBV1 combines with J gene TRBJ2-2, with TRBD1 matching 7 bases. The sequenced fragment ends 4 residues before the CDR3 boundary, so the rest is inferred from the germline J gene. Trimming at V came to 1 base and at J to 1 base, leaving 3 bases not matched to a gene. Germline-derived CDR1 and CDR2 are NSQYPW and LRSPGD (reference sequence). This CDR3 contains 16 residues. The full variable domain, in which reference TRBV1 and TRBJ2-2 provide the parts outside the CDR3, is VTLLEQNPRWRLVPRGQAVNLRCILKNSQYPWMSWYQQDLQKQLQWLFTLRSPGDKEVKSLPGADYLATRVTDTELRLQVANMSQGRTLYCTCSAGDRLNTGQLYFGEGSKLTVL.

There are many counts of this clone. Mouse germline and gene names are used. The read comes to an end 4 residues before the CDR3 does, leaving the germline J gene to fill in the end. This sequence joins TRBV1 and TRBJ2-5; 8 bases align to TRBD2. Unmatched junction bases numbered 8, after V lost 0 bases and J lost 3 bases. The length of the CDR3 is 17 residues. Germline loops: CDR1 NSQYPW, CDR2 LRSPGD (reference sequence). CDR3 bases read: TGCACCTGCAGTGCAGAAAGCTGGGGGGCCCTTCAAGAC. It is translated as CTCSAESWGALQD. The entire CDR3 is CTCSAESWGALQDTQYF.

Comment on this clone: Gene names are mouse gene names. The sequenced fragment ends 4 residues before the CDR3 boundary, so the rest is inferred from the germline J gene. The rearrangement links TRBV1 to TRBJ1-4, with 9 bases lining up with TRBD1. Trimming at V came to 0 bases and at J to 2 bases, leaving 4 bases not matched to a gene. Germline CDR1 NSQYPW, CDR2 LRSPGD (reference sequence). CDR3 size: 17 residues. The CDR3 DNA, read in part, is TGCACCTGCAGTGCAGAATTTACAGGGGGCTCCAACGAA. Translated, it gives CTCSAEFTGGSNE. The complete CDR3 sequence is CTCSAEFTGGSNERLFF.

In its sample, this clone was seen a few times. Mouse gene names apply. The read gets to within 4 residues of the CDR3 end, and the germline J gene fills in the rest. This chain uses TRBV1 with TRBJ2-5; 12 bases align to TRBD2. Germline V gene data show CDR1 as NSQYPW and CDR2 as LRSPGD (reference sequence). This CDR3 is built from 15 residues. CDR3: CTCSERLGGRDTQYF. The DNA read from the CDR3 is TGCACCTGCAGTGAGAGACTGGGGGGGCGAGAC.

This clone was found a few times. These gene names are mouse names. The missing CDR3 end, 4 residues past where the read stops, is filled in from the germline J gene. The V call is TRBV13-3, the J call TRBJ1-1; no firm D call. Germline V gene data show CDR1 as NNHDY and CDR2 as SYVADS. The CDR3 sequence is 14 residues long. CDR3 DNA, as far as it was read: TGTGCCAGCAGTGATGCAGGCTGGGCGGGA. Translation: CASSDAGWAG. The CDR3 in full is CASSDAGWAGEVFF.

As to this clone: Here the gene names and germline are mouse. The sequenced fragment ends 4 residues before the CDR3 boundary, so the rest is inferred from the germline J gene. The chain recombines TRBV19 with TRBJ1-1; 12 nucleotides line up with TRBD1. The CDR3 length is 15 residues. The germline V gene has CDR1 FNHDT and CDR2 SITEND (reference sequence). The J segment lost 3 bases and the V segment lost 4 bases, leaving 4 bases of the junction unmatched. CDR3 sequence: CASSSGQGADTEVFF. CDR3 DNA, as far as it was read: TGTGCCAGCAGTTCGGGACAGGGGGCTGACACA.

About this clone itself: Gene names denote mouse genes. The CDR3 goes on 4 residues after the read ends, and that part is filled in from the germline J gene. The rearrangement uses TRBV12-1 and TRBJ1-2; D not resolved. CDR1 is SGHSN and CDR2 is HYEKVE in the germline V gene. The CDR3 runs to 13 residues. Trimming removed 1 base from V and 4 bases from J, with 9 bases in between. The part of the CDR3 DNA that was read is TGTGCCAGCTCTCTACCTCGACTCTCC. Residues: CASSLPRLS. The full CDR3 protein reads CASSLPRLSDYTF.